The sequence of this T cell receptor (beta chain) was determined in a study of blood T cell repertoires in COVID-19. Assay: immunoSEQ multiplex PCR; the TCRdb copy retains only in-frame clones and omits some. Altogether about 40,000 clones are present, around nine tenths being singletons, with the ten largest covering about 2.1%. On this clone: Other DNA variants within this sample encode the same CDR3.

The length of the CDR3 is 14 residues. CDR1 is SEHNR, CDR2 FQNEAQ, per germline (reference sequence). Trimming pared 1 base from V and 0 bases from J, leaving 4 bases between. This chain uses TRBV7-9 with TRBJ2-1; no clear D. Sequencing was carried out using peripheral blood. The receptor was isolated from a human donor in a cohort sampled during active COVID-19. In DNA, the CDR3 is TGTGCCAGCAGCTTAGATAGCTCCTACAATGAGCAGTTCTTC. It codes for CASSLDSSYNEQFF.